This TCR beta chain was captured by sequencing in a study of T cells in localized non-small cell lung cancer. General study results and limits: Exceeding tumor, uninvolved adjacent lung had the highest T cell clonality. Longer overall survival was associated with a higher density of T cells in the blood. Because sequencing included only one region (of the tumor), heterogeneity remains possible.

The data were produced by immunoSEQ multiplex PCR, yet TCRdb's version contains in-frame clones alone and is incomplete. The data hold 86,000 or so clones, with 84% observed a single time. V was clipped by 5 bases and J by 4 bases; unmatched bases: 11. Germline CDR1 is WNHNN and CDR2 is SYGVQD (reference sequence). This CDR3 comprises 16 residues. On this clone itself: Its target is unknown.

This clonotype originated in a man aged 40-75 years with stage I lung adenocarcinoma. The rearrangement links TRBV10-1 to TRBJ2-7; TRBD2 agrees at 10 bases. Source: peripheral blood, taken before any cancer treatment. CDR3 DNA sequence: TGCGCCAGCAGTCCTGTTGCCTCTAGCGGGAGTTACGAGCAGTACTTC. Translating it yields CASSPVASSGSYEQYF.